The 5 T cell receptor beta chains presented below share a single source sample, sequenced in a study of shared clonotypes between healthy human individuals. Produced via immunoSEQ multiplex PCR; TCRdb's table is partial and in-frame only. The repertoire has about 1.1 million clones, around three quarters of them found once; the top ten carry under 0.6%. The sequencing input was memory CD4+ T cells from PBMCs. The subset is: CD45RA-negative fraction. The receptor set was obtained from a man between 18 and 29 years old in good health. Some clones in this sample may be carry-over from other donors' samples.

As for this clone: Since a much larger clone is just one base distant, this may be a read error. This chain uses TRBV5-4 with TRBJ2-5; weak D call: TRBD1 (5 bases). Trimming took 3 bases from V and 5 from J, leaving 8 bases between them. Germline CDR1 SGHNT, CDR2 YYREEE (reference sequence). This CDR3 spans 12 amino acids. This CDR3 is CASSSAGETQYF. The CDR3 bases are TGTGCCAGCAGCTCAGCAGGGGAGACCCAGTACTTC. The full variable domain, its missing parts supplied by reference TRBV5-4 and TRBJ2-5, is ETGVTQSPTHLIKTRGQQVTLRCSSQSGHNTVSWYQQALGQGPQFIFQYYREEENGRGNFPPRFSGLQFPNYSSELNVNALELDDSALYLCASSSAGETQYFGPGTRLLVL.

This chain joins TRBV4-2 and TRBJ2-6; D is ambiguous. The V end was cut by 1 base, the J end by 2 bases, with 12 bases between. The germline gives CDR1 LGHNA, CDR2 YNFKEQ. This CDR3 has 17 residues. The DNA for the CDR3 is TGTGCCAGCAGCCAAGGGCAGGATCCAACTGGGGCCAACGTCCTGACTTTC. The encoded protein is CASSQGQDPTGANVLTF.

V usage is TRBV2 and J usage is TRBJ2-2; 12 nucleotides agree with TRBD1. Germline lookup yields CDR1 SNHLY and CDR2 FYNNEI. With V trimmed by 7 bases and J by 5 bases, 5 bases remained unmatched. There are 15 residues in the CDR3. The CDR3 DNA is TGTGCCAGCATGGGGGGACAGGGGGCTACCGGGGAGCTGTTTTTT. Translation gives CASMGGQGATGELFF.

Only a few counts were recorded for this clone. This rearrangement joins TRBV27 to TRBJ1-4, with D possibly TRBD1 on 6 matching bases. Trimming took off 5 bases at V and 5 bases at J, with 18 bases between the two ends. From germline, CDR1 is MNHEY and CDR2 SMNVEV (reference sequence). The CDR3 covers 16 residues. The DNA for the CDR3 is TGTGCCAGCAGTCGAAGGGGGGGGCAGGGGAATGAAAAACTGTTTTTT. It translates to CASSRRGGQGNEKLFF.

This sequence joins TRBV5-1 and TRBJ2-2; the match to TRBD2 covers 8 bases. The CDR3 covers 17 residues. Unmatched junction bases numbered 12, after V lost 4 bases and J lost 4 bases. Germline lookup yields CDR1 SGHRS and CDR2 YFSETQ. The DNA of the CDR3 is TGCGCCAGCAGCCCTAGCAGCGGGAGCCTAGGCACCGGGGAGCTGTTTTTT. Protein product: CASSPSSGSLGTGELFF. Combining the CDR3 with reference TRBV5-1 and TRBJ2-2 gives the whole variable domain KAGVTQTPRYLIKTRGQQVTLSCSPISGHRSVSWYQQTPGQGLQFLFEYFSETQRNKGNFPGRFSGRQFSNSRSEMNVSTLELGDSALYLCASSPSSGSLGTGELFFGEGSRLTVL.